The 20 T cell receptor beta chains below come from one sample, sequenced in a study of cytomegalovirus exposure and HLA in healthy donors. The repertoire was sequenced with immunoSEQ multiplex PCR; TCRdb's copy has only in-frame clones and lacks some. The sample has more than 85,000 clones; roughly 94% are singletons. Sequenced input: PBMCs. All receptors come from a woman under 30 in good health and CMV-seronegative.

This chain joins TRBV18 and TRBJ1-2; D is undetermined. Germline CDR1 is KGHSH and CDR2 is LQKENI. V was trimmed by 0 bases and J by 5 bases, leaving 10 bases between them. The CDR3 runs 14 residues. CDR3 sequence: CASSPPAGRYGYTF. CDR3 sequence (DNA): TGTGCCAGCTCACCACCGGCTGGGAGGTATGGCTACACCTTC.

The rearrangement joins TRBV29-1 to TRBJ1-2; D ambiguous. Germline V gene lookup returns CDR1 SQVTM and CDR2 ANQGSEA. Trimming removed 4 bases from V and 6 bases from J, with 15 bases in between. The CDR3 consists of 13 residues. CDR3 sequence reads: CSVVVRVYDGYTF. The CDR3 DNA reads as TGCAGCGTTGTCGTCCGGGTTTATGATGGCTACACCTTC.

The V gene is TRBV10-1, the J gene TRBJ2-1; 8 nucleotides agree with TRBD2. Germline CDR1 reads WNHNN; CDR2 reads SYGVQD (reference sequence). The CDR3 has 17 residues. The ends lost 3 bases at V and 4 bases at J; junction bases unmatched: 11. This chain's CDR3 is CASSDPAGEVRYNEQFF. In nucleotides, the CDR3 is TGCGCCAGCAGTGACCCAGCGGGAGAGGTACGGTACAATGAGCAGTTCTTC.

The chain combines TRBV6-5 with TRBJ2-5; weak D call: TRBD1 (5 bases). V was pared by 6 bases and J by 5 bases, with 16 bases between. The CDR3 has 14 residues. Germline CDR1 and CDR2: MNHEY and SVGAGI. The CDR3 sequence: CASSVTGRVETQYF. The CDR3 DNA reads as TGTGCCAGCAGCGTTACTGGCAGGGTTGAGACCCAGTACTTC.

The chain combines TRBV27 with TRBJ2-1; D may be TRBD2 (5 bases). The germline CDR1 and CDR2 sequences are MNHEY and SMNVEV (reference sequence). Trimming pared 1 base from V and 6 bases from J, leaving 13 bases between. The CDR3 extends over 15 amino acids. CDR3 nucleotides: TGTGCCAGCAGTTTATTTGGCGGGTTCCTCAATGAGCAGTTCTTC. It specifies CASSLFGGFLNEQFF.

The rearrangement joins TRBV6-1 to TRBJ1-5; 10 bases line up with TRBD1. The CDR3 contains 14 residues. The junction had 5 bases not matched to a gene; V was cut back by 7 bases and J by 5 bases. Germline values: CDR1 MNHNS, CDR2 SASEGT. CDR3 coding DNA: TGTGCCAGCAATCGGGGGACAGGGGATCAGCCCCAGCATTTT. Encoded protein: CASNRGTGDQPQHF.

This CDR3 reads CASSYSPGDYGYTF. The CDR3 DNA reads as TGTGCCAGCAGTTACTCTCCAGGGGACTATGGCTACACCTTC. The chain links TRBV6-5 to TRBJ1-2, with a weak D call TRBD1 (6 bases). V was pared by 0 bases and J by 3 bases, with 8 bases between. Germline V gene lookup returns CDR1 MNHEY and CDR2 SVGAGI. This CDR3 has 14 amino acids.

V is TRBV6-6 and J is TRBJ1-5, with 7 bases aligning to TRBD1. Germline V CDR1 and CDR2: MNHNY, SVGAGI (reference sequence). This CDR3 has 15 residues. Trimming at V came to 2 bases and at J to 0 bases, leaving 1 base not matched to a gene. The CDR3 DNA is TGTGCCAGCAGTTACGACAGGGCTAGCAATCAGCCCCAGCATTTT. Its protein product is CASSYDRASNQPQHF.

The J gene is TRBJ1-2, the V gene TRBV7-9; possible D gene TRBD1, 6 bases. Looked up from germline, CDR1 is SEHNR and CDR2 is FQNEAQ (reference sequence). V shed 2 bases and J shed 3 bases, with 10 bases lying between them. This CDR3 is built from 14 residues. The CDR3: CASSLPAGDYGYTF. The CDR3 bases are TGTGCCAGCAGCTTACCAGCAGGGGACTATGGCTACACCTTC.

The chain has TRBV19 and TRBJ2-2; D is ambiguous. Germline-derived CDR1 and CDR2 are LNHDA and SQIVND (reference sequence). The CDR3 has 12 amino acids. Trimming stripped 5 bases from V and 6 bases from J, with 7 bases between. CDR3 nucleotides: TGTGCCAGTAGTCAGGTGGCCGGGGAGCTGTTTTTT. Translation gives CASSQVAGELFF.

V and J are TRBV6-1 and TRBJ2-3, with D possibly TRBD2 on 5 matching bases. Germline values: CDR1 MNHNS, CDR2 SASEGT. Trimming pared 7 bases from V and 0 bases from J, leaving 11 bases between. The length of the CDR3 is 14 residues. CDR3 residues: CASTGSGSTDTQYF. Here the CDR3 DNA reads TGTGCCAGCACCGGGTCGGGAAGCACAGATACGCAGTATTTT.

This chain uses TRBV5-8 with TRBJ1-2, with 12 bases matching TRBD1. This CDR3 has 17 residues. The germline gives CDR1 SGHTS, CDR2 YDEGEE. J gave up 4 bases and V 5 bases, and 12 bases lay outside the gene matches. CDR3 protein: CASRPLRDRGLGYGYTF. CDR3 sequence (DNA): TGTGCCAGCAGACCCCTCCGGGACAGGGGGCTTGGCTATGGCTACACCTTC. The variable domain in full, completed from reference TRBV5-8 and TRBJ1-2, reads EAGVTQSPTHLIKTRGQQATLRCSPISGHTSVYWYQQALGLGLQFLLWYDEGEERNRGNFPPRFSGRQFPNYSSELNVNALELEDSALYLCASRPLRDRGLGYGYTFGSGTRLTVV.

The chain carries TRBV9 and TRBJ1-3, with 7 bases aligning to TRBD1. The CDR3 has 16 amino acids. CDR1 and CDR2 (germline): SGDLS, YYNGEE. V trimming: 3 bases; J trimming: 4 bases; junction bases outside the gene matches: 10. CDR3 protein: CASSALTGTQGNTIYF. CDR3 bases: TGTGCCAGCAGCGCCCTGACAGGGACGCAGGGAAACACCATATATTTT.

V usage is TRBV5-1 and J usage is TRBJ1-4; 11 bases fit TRBD1. The V segment lost 3 bases and the J segment 7 bases; nucleotides outside the gene matches: 5. Germline V gene data show CDR1 as SGHRS and CDR2 as YFSETQ. CDR3 size: 15 residues. DNA of the CDR3: TGCGCCAGCAGCTACTCCGGGACAGGGGGTGAAAAACTGTTTTTT. Its translation: CASSYSGTGGEKLFF. The entire variable domain, with the rest obtained from reference TRBV5-1 and TRBJ1-4, is as follows: KAGVTQTPRYLIKTRGQQVTLSCSPISGHRSVSWYQQTPGQGLQFLFEYFSETQRNKGNFPGRFSGRQFSNSRSEMNVSTLELGDSALYLCASSYSGTGGEKLFFGSGTQLSVL.

The chain is built from TRBV6-5 and TRBJ2-1; tentatively, D is TRBD1 (6 bases). The germline gives CDR1 MNHEY, CDR2 SVGAGI. The ends were cut back, 2 bases at V and 6 bases at J, with 11 bases in the middle. CDR3 length equals 14 residues. CDR3 region: CASSYGRGFNEQFF. In nucleotides, the CDR3 is TGTGCCAGCAGTTACGGCAGGGGTTTCAATGAGCAGTTCTTC.

The genes are TRBV11-2 and TRBJ1-5; D gene unclear. Trimming pared 4 bases from V and 2 bases from J, leaving 15 bases between. The CDR3 contains 16 residues. Germline V gene lookup returns CDR1 SGHAT and CDR2 FQNNGV. CDR3 in amino acids: CASSSGGVFGNQPQHF. CDR3 DNA sequence: TGTGCCAGCAGCTCCGGCGGGGTTTTCGGCAATCAGCCCCAGCATTTT.

The chain employs TRBV13 and TRBJ2-2, with D hard to call. The CDR3 extends over 15 amino acids. The germline V gene encodes CDR1 PRHDT and CDR2 FYEKMQ (reference sequence). V dropped 0 bases and J dropped 2 bases, with 7 bases sitting between them. As DNA, the CDR3 is TGTGCCAGCAGCTTAGGAACAGACAACACCGGGGAGCTGTTTTTT. As protein: CASSLGTDNTGELFF.

The chain recombines TRBV7-9 with TRBJ1-2, with D possibly TRBD1 on 5 matching bases. CDR3 size: 16 residues. Germline values: CDR1 SEHNR, CDR2 FQNEAQ (reference sequence). The V gene lost 5 bases and the J gene lost 4 bases, with 20 bases spanning the gap. The CDR3 coding sequence is TGTGCCAGCAGCCCCCGGACATTCTCGCCCGGCTATGGCTACACCTTC. Translated: CASSPRTFSPGYGYTF. Supplemented by reference TRBV7-9 and TRBJ1-2, the full variable domain reads DTGVSQNPRHKITKRGQNVTFRCDPISEHNRLYWYRQTLGQGPEFLTYFQNEAQLEKSRLLSDRFSAERPKGSFSTLEIQRTEQGDSAMYLCASSPRTFSPGYGYTFGSGTRLTVV.

The chain combines TRBV7-6 with TRBJ2-6, with 7 bases lining up with TRBD1. The CDR3 is made up of 16 amino acids. The germline V gene encodes CDR1 SGHVS and CDR2 FNYEAQ. Unmatched junction bases numbered 7, after V lost 8 bases and J lost 0 bases. CDR3 in DNA: TGTGCCAGCCAAGACAGGGCAAGCTCTGGGGCCAACGTCCTGACTTTC. Amino acids: CASQDRASSGANVLTF. Drawing the rest from reference TRBV7-6 and TRBJ2-6, the complete variable domain is GAGVSQSPRYKVTKRGQDVALRCDPISGHVSLYWYRQALGQGPEFLTYFNYEAQQDKSGLPNDRFSAERPEGSISTLTIQRTEQRDSAMYRCASQDRASSGANVLTFGAGSRLTVL.

This chain uses TRBV9 with TRBJ2-3, with TRBD2 as a possible D gene (7 bases). Germline CDR1 is SGDLS and CDR2 is YYNGEE. CDR3 length: 15 amino acids. Between the trimmed V and J ends, which lost 0 bases and 6 bases, there was a span of 14 bases. The CDR3 coding sequence is TGTGCCAGCAGCGTAGGCCGGGGAGGGGGGGATACGCAGTATTTT. Its translation: CASSVGRGGGDTQYF.